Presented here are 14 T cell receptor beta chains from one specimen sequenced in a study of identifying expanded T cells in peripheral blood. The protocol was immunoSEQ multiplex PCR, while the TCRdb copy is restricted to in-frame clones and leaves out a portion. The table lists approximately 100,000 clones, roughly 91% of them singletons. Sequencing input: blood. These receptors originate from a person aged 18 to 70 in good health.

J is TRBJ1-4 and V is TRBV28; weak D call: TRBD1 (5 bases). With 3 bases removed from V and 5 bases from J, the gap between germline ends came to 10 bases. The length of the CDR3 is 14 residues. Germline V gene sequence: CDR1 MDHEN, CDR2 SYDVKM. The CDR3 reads CASSLGGVNEKLFF. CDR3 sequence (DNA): TGTGCCAGCAGTTTGGGGGGGGTCAATGAAAAACTGTTTTTT.

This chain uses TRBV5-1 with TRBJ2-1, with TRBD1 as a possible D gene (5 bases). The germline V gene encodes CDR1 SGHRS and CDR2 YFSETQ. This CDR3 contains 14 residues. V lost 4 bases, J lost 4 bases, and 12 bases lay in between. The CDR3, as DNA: TGCGCCAGCAGCCTGGTAACAGGTTACAATGAGCAGTTCTTC. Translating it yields CASSLVTGYNEQFF.

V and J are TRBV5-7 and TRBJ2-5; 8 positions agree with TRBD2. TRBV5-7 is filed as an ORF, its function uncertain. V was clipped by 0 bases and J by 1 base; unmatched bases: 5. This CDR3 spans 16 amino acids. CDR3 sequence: CASSLAGRGAQETQYF. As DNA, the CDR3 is TGTGCCAGCAGCTTGGCAGGGCGGGGGGCCCAAGAGACCCAGTACTTC.

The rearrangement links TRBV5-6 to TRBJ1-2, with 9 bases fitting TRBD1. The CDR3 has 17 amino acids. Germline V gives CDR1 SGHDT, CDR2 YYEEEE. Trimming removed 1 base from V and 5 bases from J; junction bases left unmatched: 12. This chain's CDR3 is CASSLPGTGREKYGYTF. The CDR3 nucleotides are TGTGCCAGCAGCTTGCCAGGGACAGGGAGGGAAAAGTATGGCTACACCTTC.

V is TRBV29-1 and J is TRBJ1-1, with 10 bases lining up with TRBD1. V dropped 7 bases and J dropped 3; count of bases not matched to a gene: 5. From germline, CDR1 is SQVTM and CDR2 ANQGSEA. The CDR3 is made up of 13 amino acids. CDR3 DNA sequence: TGCAGCGCCATAGGACAGGGGGACACTGAAGCTTTCTTT. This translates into CSAIGQGDTEAFF.

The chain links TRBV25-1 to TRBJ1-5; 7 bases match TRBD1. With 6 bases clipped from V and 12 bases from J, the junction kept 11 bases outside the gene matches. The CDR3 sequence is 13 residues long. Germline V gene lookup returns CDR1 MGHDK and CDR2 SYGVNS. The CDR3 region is CASSPPDRDDQHF. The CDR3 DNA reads TGTGCCAGCAGCCCCCCCGACAGGGACGACCAGCATTTT.

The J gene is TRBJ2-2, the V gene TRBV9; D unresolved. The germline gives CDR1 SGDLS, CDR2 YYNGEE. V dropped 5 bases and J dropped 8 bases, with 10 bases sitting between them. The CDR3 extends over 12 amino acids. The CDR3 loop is CASSGRVGELFF. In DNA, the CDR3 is TGTGCCAGCAGTGGTAGGGTTGGGGAGCTGTTTTTT.

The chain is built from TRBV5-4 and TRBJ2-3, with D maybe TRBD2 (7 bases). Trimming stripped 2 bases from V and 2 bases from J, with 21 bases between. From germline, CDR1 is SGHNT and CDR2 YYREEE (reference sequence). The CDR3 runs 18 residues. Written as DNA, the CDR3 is TGTGCCAGCAGCTTCTGGGGGGCGGGGGTCCGGTACACAGATACGCAGTATTTT. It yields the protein CASSFWGAGVRYTDTQYF.

This CDR3 is CASSLRTGTSGGGTDTQYF. The CDR3 DNA reads TGTGCCAGCAGCTTGCGAACAGGGACTAGCGGGGGAGGCACAGATACGCAGTATTTT. The rearrangement links TRBV7-6 to TRBJ2-3, with TRBD2 matching over 14 bases. CDR3 length equals 19 residues. Germline V gene data show CDR1 as SGHVS and CDR2 as FNYEAQ. The V segment lost 3 bases and the J segment 1 base; nucleotides outside the gene matches: 9.

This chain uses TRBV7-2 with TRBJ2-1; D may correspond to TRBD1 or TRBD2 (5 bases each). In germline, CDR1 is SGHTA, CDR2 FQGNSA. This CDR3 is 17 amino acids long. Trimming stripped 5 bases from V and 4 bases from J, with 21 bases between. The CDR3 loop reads CASSPRTWGNSYNEQFF. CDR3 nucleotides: TGTGCCAGCAGCCCCAGGACGTGGGGGAATTCTTACAATGAGCAGTTCTTC.

The DNA of the CDR3 is TGTGCCACCAGCAGCCTCAGGGGATTAGGCACAGATACGCAGTATTTT. Its protein is CATSSLRGLGTDTQYF. The rearrangement joins TRBV15 to TRBJ2-3; possible D gene TRBD1, 6 bases. The V end was cut by 3 bases, the J end by 1 base, with 14 bases between. Germline CDR1 is LNHNV and CDR2 is YYDKDF (reference sequence). The CDR3 spans 16 residues.

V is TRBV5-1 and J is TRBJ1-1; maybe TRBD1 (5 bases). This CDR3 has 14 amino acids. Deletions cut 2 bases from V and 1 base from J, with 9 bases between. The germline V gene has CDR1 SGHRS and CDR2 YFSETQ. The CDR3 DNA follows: TGCGCCAGCAGCTTTAGGGGTCAGAACACTGAAGCTTTCTTT. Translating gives CASSFRGQNTEAFF.

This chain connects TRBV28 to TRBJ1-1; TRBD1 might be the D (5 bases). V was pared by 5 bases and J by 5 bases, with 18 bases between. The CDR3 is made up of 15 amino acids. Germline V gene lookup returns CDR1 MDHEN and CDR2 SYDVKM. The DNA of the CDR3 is TGTGCCAGCAGTAACGGTGGTGGGTGGGGGACTGAAGCTTTCTTT. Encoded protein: CASSNGGGWGTEAFF.

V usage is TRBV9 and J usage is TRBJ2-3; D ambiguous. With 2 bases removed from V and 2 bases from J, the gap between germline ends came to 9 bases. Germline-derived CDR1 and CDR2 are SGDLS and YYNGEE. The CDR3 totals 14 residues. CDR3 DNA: TGTGCCAGCAGCGTCGGACGGGTCACAGATACGCAGTATTTT. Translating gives CASSVGRVTDTQYF.